This T cell receptor (beta chain) is drawn from a study of cytomegalovirus exposure and HLA in healthy donors. The wider study: In a later analysis, it was reported that the 120 validation repertoires had been produced on the same platform as the roughly 700 repertoires belonging to the first cohort.

The CDR3 has 14 residues. CDR1 is LNHDA and CDR2 is SQIVND in the germline V gene (reference sequence). Between the trimmed V and J ends, which lost 5 bases and 5 bases, there was a span of 13 bases. General observations from the study: In vitro data verified three CMV-associated chains as specific for CMV antigens. Most TCR sequences were rare, but some public TCRs occurred in many donors.

Concerning this clone itself: Its antigen is unidentified.

The assay was immunoSEQ multiplex PCR, and TCRdb's table has in-frame clones only and misses some. The table records around 200,000 clones, 80% to 85% of them present only once. J is TRBJ1-5 and V is TRBV19; TRBD1 is a possible D gene (6 bases). The source is a woman aged 25 to 45 in good health and CMV-seronegative. Sequenced sample: PBMCs. The CDR3 bases are TGTGCCAGTAGTCTACAGGGTGGCGATCAGCCCCAGCATTTT. Amino acids: CASSLQGGDQPQHF.